A single sample gave rise to the 24 T cell receptor beta chains below, sequenced in a study of beta chain features in type 1 diabetes. Expressed TCRB transcripts were sequenced, since all the RNA that had been isolated was reverse transcribed. Sequencing used immunoSEQ multiplex PCR; TCRdb keeps in-frame clones, though not all of them. The table lists around 250,000 clones, about 26% of them singletons. The specimen was central memory CD4+ T cells from blood. Receptors originate from a man younger than 40 in good health.

A few counts support this clone. The genes are TRBV27 and TRBJ2-5, with D perhaps TRBD2 (6 bases). The CDR3 consists of 14 residues. The germline V gene encodes CDR1 MNHEY and CDR2 SMNVEV (reference sequence). Trimming cost V 5 bases and J 5 bases, with 15 bases left between them. CDR3 DNA sequence: TGTGCCAGCAGTCCTCCCGGGAGACGGGAGACCCAGTACTTC. It specifies CASSPPGRRETQYF.

V is TRBV30 and J is TRBJ2-1; a possible D gene is TRBD2 (6 bases). The CDR3 runs 12 residues. Germline CDR1 GTSNPN, CDR2 SVGIG (reference sequence). V was clipped by 3 bases and J by 9 bases, with 12 bases between them. In DNA, the CDR3 is TGTGCCTGGAGCCCACTAGCACGTGAGCAGTTCTTC. It translates to CAWSPLAREQFF.

The rearrangement links TRBV5-6 to TRBJ2-1; 12 positions agree with TRBD2. V trimming: 4 bases; J trimming: 8 bases; junction bases outside the gene matches: 7. CDR3 size: 15 residues. Germline lookup yields CDR1 SGHDT and CDR2 YYEEEE. CDR3 nucleotides: TGTGCCAGCAGCCGGACTAGCGGGATGGTCGATGAGCAGTTCTTC. This encodes CASSRTSGMVDEQFF. The full variable domain, rest sourced from reference TRBV5-6 and TRBJ2-1, is DAGVTQSPTHLIKTRGQQVTLRCSPKSGHDTVSWYQQALGQGPQFIFQYYEEEERQRGNFPDRFSGHQFPNYSSELNVNALLLGDSALYLCASSRTSGMVDEQFFGPGTRLTVL.

This clone has a handful of counts. The V and J genes are TRBV28 and TRBJ2-7; D gene ambiguous. V was trimmed by 10 bases and J by 1 base, leaving 17 bases between them. This CDR3 region has 14 residues. Per germline, CDR1 MDHEN and CDR2 SYDVKM. DNA of the CDR3: TGTGCCACCGCCCCACGCGGTGGTTCCTACGAGCAGTACTTC. This encodes CATAPRGGSYEQYF.

This clone was counted a few times. CDR3 residues: CSAENDLEQYF. CDR3 bases: TGCAGCGCAGAAAACGACCTAGAGCAGTACTTC. The chain carries TRBV29-1 and TRBJ2-7; no clear D gene. Germline V lookup: CDR1 SQVTM, CDR2 ANQGSEA. The CDR3 covers 11 residues. V was cut by 7 bases and J by 7 bases, with 14 bases left in between.

This clone showed up just a few times. DNA for the CDR3: TGTGCCTGGAGAACCGCCGGGACAGATAGTATCACCTTC. Translation gives CAWRTAGTDSITF. The V and J genes are TRBV30 and TRBJ1-2; 7 bases map to TRBD1. CDR1 is GTSNPN, CDR2 SVGIG, per germline (reference sequence). The CDR3 has 13 amino acids. Trimming at V came to 3 bases and at J to 13 bases, leaving 14 bases not matched to a gene. The variable domain in full, completed from reference TRBV30 and TRBJ1-2, reads SQTIHQWPATLVQPVGSPLSLECTVEGTSNPNLYWYRQAAGRGLQLLFYSVGIGQISSEVPQNLSASRPQDRQFILSSKKLLLSDSGFYLCAWRTAGTDSITFGSGTRLTVV.

This clone turned up a few times. The rearrangement links TRBV14 to TRBJ2-1; TRBD1 is a possible D gene (5 bases). CDR3 length equals 15 residues. Germline CDR1 reads SGHDN; CDR2 reads FVKESK. The V end was cut by 0 bases, the J end by 0 bases, with 6 bases between. CDR3 DNA: TGTGCCAGCAGCCAAGATCAGGGCTCCTACAATGAGCAGTTCTTC. This codes for CASSQDQGSYNEQFF.

The rearrangement uses TRBV29-1 and TRBJ2-5; D may match TRBD1 or TRBD2 (5 bases each). The DNA end favors TRBJ2-7, so the J call may be wrong. The CDR3 runs to 12 residues. From germline, CDR1 is SQVTM and CDR2 ANQGSEA. The CDR3 reads CSVGGGPVEQYF. The CDR3 DNA sequence: TGCAGCGTTGGTGGGGGACCGGTCGAGCAGTACTTC.

The chain combines TRBV1 with TRBJ2-7; TRBD1 is taken as the D call from the table, unchecked against the DNA. TRBV1 represents a pseudogene. This CDR3 has 15 residues. The CDR3 DNA sequence: TGCACCAGCAGCCAAAGACAGGCACTCTCCTACGAGCAGTACTTC. Translating it yields CTSSQRQALSYEQYF.

This clone turned up a few times. The gene calls are TRBV7-2 and TRBJ1-2, with D hard to call. This CDR3 has 11 amino acids. V lost 2 bases, J lost 4 bases, and 2 bases lay in between. From germline, CDR1 is SGHTA and CDR2 FQGNSA. The CDR3, as DNA: TGTGCCAGCAGCTTATCCTATGGCTACACCTTC. Protein product: CASSLSYGYTF.

V and J are TRBV5-1 and TRBJ2-3; 7 bases match TRBD1. After removal of 5 bases from V and 1 base from J, the junction contained 4 bases not matched to a gene. CDR1 SGHRS and CDR2 YFSETQ come from the germline V gene. The CDR3 covers 14 residues. Written as DNA, the CDR3 is TGCGCCAGCAGTAACACAGGGGGCACAGATACGCAGTATTTT. Protein sequence: CASSNTGGTDTQYF. Supplemented by reference TRBV5-1 and TRBJ2-3, the full variable domain reads KAGVTQTPRYLIKTRGQQVTLSCSPISGHRSVSWYQQTPGQGLQFLFEYFSETQRNKGNFPGRFSGRQFSNSRSEMNVSTLELGDSALYLCASSNTGGTDTQYFGPGTRLTVL.

The rearrangement links TRBV18 to TRBJ1-3, with no clear D. V was pared by 5 bases and J by 2 bases, with 13 bases between. There are 15 residues in the CDR3. Germline V gives CDR1 KGHSH, CDR2 LQKENI. CDR3 nucleotide sequence: TGTGCCAGCTCAACAAGGACTGAGACTGGAAACACCATATATTTT. Translation gives CASSTRTETGNTIYF.

This clone was counted only a few times. V and J are TRBV21-1 and TRBJ2-1; no DNA check was done on the table's D call, TRBD2. TRBV21-1 is a pseudogene locus. CDR3 length: 15 amino acids. CDR3 nucleotides: TGTGCCAGCAGAGAAGGACTGAGCTCCTACAATGAGCAGTTCTTC. Amino acids: CASREGLSSYNEQFF.

V is TRBV18 and J is TRBJ2-7; a weak D match, TRBD2 (5 bases). The CDR3 length is 13 residues. In germline, CDR1 is KGHSH, CDR2 LQKENI. V lost 5 bases and J lost 4, with 12 bases in between. This chain's CDR3 is CASSFTAGYEQYF. The CDR3 DNA sequence: TGTGCCAGCTCATTCACGGCGGGTTACGAGCAGTACTTC.

The J gene is TRBJ2-6, the V gene TRBV19; D not certain. In germline, CDR1 is LNHDA, CDR2 SQIVND (reference sequence). V gave up 3 bases and J gave up 9 bases, with 12 bases separating them. The CDR3 has 14 residues. CDR3 loop: CASSISQVLNVLTF. CDR3 sequence (DNA): TGTGCCAGTAGTATTAGCCAGGTGCTCAACGTCCTGACTTTC. The variable domain in full, completed from reference TRBV19 and TRBJ2-6, reads DGGITQSPKYLFRKEGQNVTLSCEQNLNHDAMYWYRQDPGQGLRLIYYSQIVNDFQKGDIAEGYSVSREKKESFPLTVTSAQKNPTAFYLCASSISQVLNVLTFGAGSRLTVL.

This clone was found once. The rearrangement joins TRBV5-6 to TRBJ1-1; D possibly corresponds to TRBD1 (5 bases). The V end was cut by 5 bases, the J end by 2 bases, with 19 bases between. Germline assignment: CDR1 SGHDT and CDR2 YYEEEE. CDR3 length: 16 amino acids. This CDR3 is CASSHTKYRDNTEAFF. As DNA, the CDR3 is TGTGCCAGCAGTCATACGAAATACCGGGACAACACTGAAGCTTTCTTT.

This clone showed up just a few times. Additional DNA sequences in this sample encode the identical CDR3. The chain links TRBV20-1 to TRBJ2-7; D is ambiguous. The germline CDR1 and CDR2 sequences are DFQATT and SNEGSKA (reference sequence). The CDR3 sequence is 11 residues long. Between the trimmed V and J ends, which lost 6 bases and 6 bases, there was a span of 12 bases. The CDR3 nucleotides read TGCAGTGCCCCCCGGGCCGCCGAGCAGTACTTC. It is translated as CSAPRAAEQYF.

The chain carries TRBV30 and TRBJ1-6, with D unresolved. Between the trimmed V and J ends, which lost 2 bases and 0 bases, there was a span of 14 bases. Germline V gene sequence: CDR1 GTSNPN, CDR2 SVGIG (reference sequence). This CDR3 contains 17 residues. CDR3 sequence reads: CAWSSDFSSSYNSPLHF. DNA for the CDR3: TGTGCCTGGAGTAGCGACTTTTCCAGCTCCTATAATTCACCCCTCCACTTT. Looking up the rest from reference TRBV30 and TRBJ1-6 gives the full variable domain: SQTIHQWPATLVQPVGSPLSLECTVEGTSNPNLYWYRQAAGRGLQLLFYSVGIGQISSEVPQNLSASRPQDRQFILSSKKLLLSDSGFYLCAWSSDFSSSYNSPLHFGNGTRLTVT.

V gene TRBV7-9 combines with J gene TRBJ1-3, with 7 positions matching TRBD1. V dropped 5 bases and J dropped 4; count of bases not matched to a gene: 8. Germline CDR1 and CDR2: SEHNR and FQNEAQ (reference sequence). This CDR3 is 15 amino acids long. CDR3 sequence (DNA): TGTGCCAGCAGCCTCGACAGGGTAGGAGGAAACACCATATATTTT. It encodes CASSLDRVGGNTIYF.

V and J are TRBV6-5 and TRBJ2-4, with 10 bases fitting TRBD1. CDR1 MNHEY and CDR2 SVGAGI come from the germline V gene. V was clipped by 5 bases and J by 4 bases; unmatched bases: 5. CDR3 length: 15 residues. This chain's CDR3 is CASSRRTGGKNIQYF. CDR3 DNA: TGTGCCAGCAGTAGGAGGACAGGGGGTAAAAACATTCAGTACTTC.

Notes on this clone: The sample contains more than one DNA sequence encoding this CDR3. The chain joins TRBV19 to TRBJ1-2; 9 bases fit TRBD1. This CDR3 has 15 residues. With 5 bases clipped from V and 2 bases from J, the junction kept 6 bases outside the gene matches. Germline lookup yields CDR1 LNHDA and CDR2 SQIVND (reference sequence). The CDR3 nucleotides are TGTGCCAGTAGTTCCCCGGGACAGGGCAACTATGGCTACACCTTC. This codes for CASSSPGQGNYGYTF.

This clone occurred a few times. The V gene is TRBV10-3, the J gene TRBJ2-7; no definite D call. This CDR3 has 13 amino acids. Trimming shortened V by 3 bases and J by 5 bases, and 11 bases separated the two germline ends. From germline, CDR1 is ENHRY and CDR2 SYGVKD. The CDR3 nucleotides are TGTGCCATCAGTGACGACCTAGGCCACGAGCAGTACTTC. Amino acids: CAISDDLGHEQYF.

This chain links TRBV18 with TRBJ2-5; maybe TRBD1 (6 bases). The CDR3 length is 13 residues. V was clipped by 3 bases and J by 4 bases, with 9 bases between them. Germline values: CDR1 KGHSH, CDR2 LQKENI. The CDR3 coding sequence is TGTGCCAGCTCACCGGGGGCAGTAGAGACCCAGTACTTC. It specifies CASSPGAVETQYF.

The J gene is TRBJ1-1, the V gene TRBV14; 9 positions match TRBD1. The trim removed 4 bases at V and 6 bases at J, leaving 3 bases unmatched. Looked up from germline, CDR1 is SGHDN and CDR2 is FVKESK. The CDR3 is 13 amino acids. CDR3 protein: CASSRGDRAEAFF. CDR3 DNA sequence: TGTGCCAGCAGCCGAGGGGACAGGGCTGAAGCTTTCTTT.